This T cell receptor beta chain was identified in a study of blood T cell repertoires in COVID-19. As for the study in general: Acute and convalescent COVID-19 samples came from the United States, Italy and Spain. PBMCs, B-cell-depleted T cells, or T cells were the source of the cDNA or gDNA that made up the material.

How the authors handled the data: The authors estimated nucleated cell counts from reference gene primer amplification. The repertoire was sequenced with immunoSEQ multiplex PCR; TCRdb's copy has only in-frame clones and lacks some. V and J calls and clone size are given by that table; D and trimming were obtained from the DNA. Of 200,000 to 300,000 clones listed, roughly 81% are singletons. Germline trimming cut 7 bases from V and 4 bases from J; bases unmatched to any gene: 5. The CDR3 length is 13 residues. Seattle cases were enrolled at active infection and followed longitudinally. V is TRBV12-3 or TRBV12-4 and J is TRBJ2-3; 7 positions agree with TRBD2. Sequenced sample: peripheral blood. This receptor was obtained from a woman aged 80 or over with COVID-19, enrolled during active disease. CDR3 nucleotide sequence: TGTGCCAGCACCATGGGGGGGGCAGATACGCAGTATTTT. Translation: CASTMGGADTQYF.